This TCR beta chain stems from a study of regulatory T cells in long-lasting Graves disease. General observations from the study: More public clonotypes were shared by persistent patients (approximately 3,000) than by new patients (approximately 1,000).

This clonotype was seen at least ten times. Antigen: not known. HTBI primers from iRepertoire and Arm-PCR of CDR3 regions yielded the TCR beta libraries. TCRdb itself ran the multiplex PCR reads through MiXCR, one entry per CDR3 protein. The profile shows about 530,000 distinct CDR3 sequences, around 15% of them singletons. Time point: newly diagnosed GD, antithyroid drugs for less than 3 months. Preparation of the TCR library used RNA extracted from PBMCs. The sample was also reused in another study, on T cells in Graves' hyperthyroidism and ophthalmopathy. That work states: The HTBI set primed first-round TCR CDR3 RT-PCR. Clonotypes that were expanded in thyroid above 0.001 mostly appeared in blood too.

The TCR originated in a middle-aged woman with Graves disease. Sequencing was performed on peripheral blood mononuclear cells (PBMCs), taken at new diagnosis, from a patient treated with antithyroid drugs.

The CDR3 DNA sequence: TGTGCCTGGAACCCCCGAGACTATGGCTACACCTTC. Translated, it gives CAWNPRDYGYTF. The rearrangement uses TRBV30 and TRBJ1-2, with D uncertain. CDR1 and CDR2 from the germline V gene are GTSNPN and SVGIG (reference sequence). The CDR3 loop spans 12 amino acids. The V gene lost 4 bases and the J gene lost 3 bases, with 9 bases spanning the gap.